These T cell receptor beta chains were read from a single sample in a study of response to subunit inactivated influenza vaccine. TCRdb reprocessed the RT-PCR reads via MiXCR and lists one record per CDR3 protein. The sample contains around 760,000 distinct CDR3 sequences, approximately 13% of which appear only once. Sequenced here: PBMCs from blood, sampled around 15 days before vaccination. The source of these receptors is a man aged 50 to 59 who received an inactivated influenza vaccine. Both conserved end residues are trimmed from each CDR3. D genes are given only for firm matches.

CDR3aa | v_gene | len | d_gene
SATFGTGYGQAETQY | TRBV20-1 | 15 | TRBD1
ASSTLGGLNSYNEQF | TRBV6-1 | 15 | TRBD1
ASSLLAGSAGSYEQY | TRBV27 | 15 | .
SARDGTGVNYNEQF | TRBV20-1 | 14 | TRBD1
SVERWAGAGTDTQY | TRBV29-1 | 14 | .
SARDYRDKPYEQY | TRBV20-1 | 13 | .
AISDRGLTTYEQY | TRBV10-3 | 13 | .
ASSLSESKQY | TRBV7-2 | 10 | .
ASSESFGFGGGELF | TRBV25-1 | 14 | .
ASSPTGTRPPDTQY | TRBV7-3 | 14 | .
SVDWGANEQF | TRBV29-1 | 10 | .